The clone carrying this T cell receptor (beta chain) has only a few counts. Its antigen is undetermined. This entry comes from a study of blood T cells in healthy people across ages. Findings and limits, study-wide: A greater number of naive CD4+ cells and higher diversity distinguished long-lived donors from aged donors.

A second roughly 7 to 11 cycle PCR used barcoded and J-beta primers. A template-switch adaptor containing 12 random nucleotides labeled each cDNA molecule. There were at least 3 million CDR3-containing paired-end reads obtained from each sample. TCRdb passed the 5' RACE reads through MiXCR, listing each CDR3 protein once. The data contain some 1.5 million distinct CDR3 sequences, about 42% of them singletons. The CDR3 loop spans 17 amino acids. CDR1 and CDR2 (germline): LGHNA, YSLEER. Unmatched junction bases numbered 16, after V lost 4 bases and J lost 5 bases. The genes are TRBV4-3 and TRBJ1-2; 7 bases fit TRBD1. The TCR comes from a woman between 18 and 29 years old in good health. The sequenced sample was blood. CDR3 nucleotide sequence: TGCGCCAGCAGCCGCCTTGAGGCAACAGGGGATCGGTATGGCTACACCTTC. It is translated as CASSRLEATGDRYGYTF.